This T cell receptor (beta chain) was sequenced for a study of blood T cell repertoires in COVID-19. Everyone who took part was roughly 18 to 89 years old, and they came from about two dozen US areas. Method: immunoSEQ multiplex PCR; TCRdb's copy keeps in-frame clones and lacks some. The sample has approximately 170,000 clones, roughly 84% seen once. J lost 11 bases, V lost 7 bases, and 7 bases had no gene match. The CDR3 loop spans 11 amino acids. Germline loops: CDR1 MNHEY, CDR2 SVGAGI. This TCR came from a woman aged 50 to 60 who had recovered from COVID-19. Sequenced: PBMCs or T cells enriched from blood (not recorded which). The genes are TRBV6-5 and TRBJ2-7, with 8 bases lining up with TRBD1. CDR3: CASTRQGTEYF. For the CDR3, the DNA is TGTGCCAGCACCAGACAGGGGACCGAGTACTTC.